The T cell receptor (beta chain) under discussion was sequenced for a study of early T cells in non-severe SARS-CoV-2 infection. This clonotype was picked up a small number of times. The germline V and J ends were trimmed by 3 bases and 8 bases, with 8 bases remaining between them. The CDR3 runs to 13 residues. Germline lookup yields CDR1 KGHSH and CDR2 LQKENI. TCRdb re-analysed the 5' RACE reads in MiXCR, keeping a single row per CDR3 protein. The sample has tens of thousands of distinct CDR3 sequences; over 4.5% are singletons. This rearrangement joins TRBV18 to TRBJ1-6; D remains ambiguous. The sample taken for sequencing was whole blood. The source is an adult who was a healthcare worker with PCR-confirmed SARS-CoV-2 infection or an uninfected control (not recorded which). CDR3 sequence (DNA): TGTGCCAGCTCACCGGGGATAGATTCACCCCTCCACTTT. Translated, it gives CASSPGIDSPLHF.